Shown below are 19 T cell receptor beta chains from a single sample sequenced in a study of beta chain features in type 1 diabetes. Their cognate antigens are unknown. Study-level findings and limits: Shortening that was moderate but significant affected the TCRB CDR3s of Type 1 diabetes patients in all four CD4+ subsets.

The entirety of the isolated RNA underwent reverse transcription, so expressed TCRB transcripts were sequenced. Measured with immunoSEQ multiplex PCR; TCRdb has only the in-frame clones, and not every one. The table records over 600,000 clones, around an eighth of them present only once. Sample: naive CD4+ T cells from blood. These receptors were obtained from a man aged 25 to 45 with type 1 diabetes.

This clone turned up a few times. The chain employs TRBV9 and TRBJ2-7, with unresolved D. This CDR3 is 13 amino acids long. Germline CDR1 SGDLS, CDR2 YYNGEE. With 0 bases removed from V and 6 bases from J, the gap between germline ends came to 10 bases. The CDR3 DNA follows: TGTGCCAGCAGCGTAGAGGAATGGAGCGAGCAGTACTTC. Protein sequence: CASSVEEWSEQYF.

A few counts support this clone. The gene calls are TRBV25-1 and TRBJ1-6, with TRBD1 matching 8 bases. The V segment lost 1 base and the J segment 8 bases; nucleotides outside the gene matches: 7. The germline V gene encodes CDR1 MGHDK and CDR2 SYGVNS. The CDR3 sequence is 16 residues long. The chain's CDR3 is CASSEFGTGGDSPLHF. The CDR3 DNA reads as TGTGCCAGCAGTGAATTCGGTACAGGGGGAGATTCACCCCTCCACTTT.

This clone was seen only a few times. Other DNA sequences from this sample encode an identical CDR3 as well. The chain employs TRBV20-1 and TRBJ2-1; D perhaps matches TRBD1 (6 bases). CDR3 length: 11 residues. The V end lost 6 bases, the J end lost 7 bases, and 10 bases lay between the germline ends. Germline CDR1 is DFQATT and CDR2 is SNEGSKA (reference sequence). The CDR3 DNA reads as TGCAGTGCACTCAGGGGTAATGAGCAGTTCTTC. Protein sequence: CSALRGNEQFF.

The chain employs TRBV28 and TRBJ2-7, with 9 bases that match TRBD1. The CDR3 extends over 15 amino acids. Per the germline V gene, CDR1 is MDHEN and CDR2 is SYDVKM. V shed 6 bases, J shed 2 bases, and the junction held 8 bases outside the gene matches. CDR3 sequence reads: CASSPPRQGAYEQYF. CDR3 sequence (DNA): TGTGCCAGCAGCCCCCCCCGACAGGGGGCCTACGAGCAGTACTTC.

This clone was found a few times. The J gene is TRBJ1-2, the V gene TRBV29-1; 9 positions agree with TRBD1. Germline CDR1 SQVTM, CDR2 ANQGSEA. Unmatched junction bases numbered 8, after V lost 5 bases and J lost 1 base. This CDR3 is built from 15 residues. CDR3 residues: CSVWTGVGDNYGYTF. CDR3 in DNA: TGCAGCGTTTGGACAGGGGTTGGGGATAACTATGGCTACACCTTC. The full variable domain, with the rest looked up from reference TRBV29-1 and TRBJ1-2, is SAVISQKPSRDICQRGTSLTIQCQVDSQVTMMFWYRQQPGQSLTLIATANQGSEATYESGFVIDKFPISRPNLTFSTLTVSNMSPEDSSIYLCSVWTGVGDNYGYTFGSGTRLTVV.

The J gene is TRBJ1-2, the V gene TRBV2; 9 bases are a match to TRBD1. Unmatched junction bases numbered 10, after V lost 6 bases and J lost 5 bases. The CDR3 loop spans 15 amino acids. From germline, CDR1 is SNHLY and CDR2 FYNNEI. As DNA, the CDR3 is TGTGCCAGCAGGGAGGGGACAGGGTCCATTTATGGCTACACCTTC. This sequence encodes CASREGTGSIYGYTF.

This clone has just a few counts. The V call is TRBV4-1, the J call TRBJ1-6; tentative D call: TRBD1 (5 bases). Germline V gene sequence: CDR1 MGHRA, CDR2 YSYEKL. The CDR3 has 18 residues. Trimming removed 0 bases from V and 0 bases from J, with 12 bases in between. CDR3 region: CASSQDIHRNSYNSPLHF. The DNA for the CDR3 is TGCGCCAGCAGCCAAGATATCCACAGGAACTCCTATAATTCACCCCTCCACTTT.

This chain links TRBV19 with TRBJ1-2, with a weak D call TRBD1 (5 bases). Germline assignment: CDR1 LNHDA and CDR2 SQIVND (reference sequence). CDR3 size: 15 residues. V lost 4 bases, J lost 3 bases, and 15 bases lay in between. The CDR3 DNA reads TGTGCCAGTAGTACACGGGGGAGACCCGACTATGGCTACACCTTC. Translation gives CASSTRGRPDYGYTF.

This chain joins TRBV5-1 and TRBJ1-1; D remains ambiguous. The CDR3 loop spans 13 amino acids. The V gene's germline CDR1 is SGHRS and CDR2 YFSETQ. V lost 0 bases and J 5 bases, leaving 8 bases between the germline ends. The CDR3 sequence: CASSLDEWTEAFF. CDR3 nucleotides: TGCGCCAGCAGCTTGGATGAGTGGACTGAAGCTTTCTTT.

The chain couples TRBV4-2 to TRBJ1-2, with 7 bases that match TRBD1. Per the germline V gene, CDR1 is LGHNA and CDR2 is YNFKEQ. The ends lost 0 bases at V and 5 bases at J; junction bases unmatched: 6. The CDR3 has 15 amino acids. The CDR3 DNA follows: TGTGCCAGCAGCCAAGACCCAGGGACAGATTATGGCTACACCTTC. As protein: CASSQDPGTDYGYTF.

This clone was seen only a few times. The rearrangement links TRBV7-6 to TRBJ2-3; 8 nucleotides align to TRBD1. With 0 bases clipped from V and 4 bases from J, the junction kept 9 bases outside the gene matches. Germline V gene lookup returns CDR1 SGHVS and CDR2 FNYEAQ. The CDR3 contains 17 residues. CDR3 nucleotides: TGTGCCAGCAGCTTAGCCCCGACAGGGGTTCACGCAGATACGCAGTATTTT. Translating it yields CASSLAPTGVHADTQYF.

The V call is TRBV9, the J call TRBJ2-7; D is uncertain. From germline, CDR1 is SGDLS and CDR2 YYNGEE. This CDR3 is 16 amino acids long. V lost 0 bases and J lost 5, with 18 bases in between. The CDR3 sequence: CASSVAPGSRIDEQYF. The CDR3 coding sequence is TGTGCCAGCAGCGTAGCCCCCGGTTCCCGGATTGACGAGCAGTACTTC.

This clone appeared a few times. In DNA form, the CDR3 reads TGTGCCAGCAGGCGAGATACCGGGAGAGACAATGAGCAGTTCTTC. Translation gives CASRRDTGRDNEQFF. The chain employs TRBV6-5 and TRBJ2-1; perhaps TRBD2 as D (6 bases). Looked up from germline, CDR1 is MNHEY and CDR2 is SVGAGI. The CDR3 is 15 amino acids. Deletions cut 6 bases from V and 5 bases from J, with 17 bases between.

The V and J genes are TRBV29-1 and TRBJ2-7; maybe TRBD1 (5 bases). The V and J ends lost 6 bases and 0 bases respectively, with 12 bases between them. CDR1 and CDR2 from the germline V gene are SQVTM and ANQGSEA. This CDR3 has 13 residues. The CDR3 loop reads CSVRQTLSYEQYF. In nucleotides, the CDR3 is TGCAGCGTCCGACAGACCCTCTCCTACGAGCAGTACTTC.

The chain employs TRBV7-2 and TRBJ2-1; 7 nucleotides align to TRBD2. Germline CDR1 is SGHTA and CDR2 is FQGNSA. The CDR3 covers 15 residues. Germline trimming cut 6 bases from V and 4 bases from J; bases unmatched to any gene: 9. CDR3 coding DNA: TGTGCCAGCAGTCAAGCTAGCGGACCTTACAATGAGCAGTTCTTC. This translates into CASSQASGPYNEQFF.

In its sample, this clone was seen a few times. The chain carries TRBV19 and TRBJ1-5; TRBD1 matches 7 bases. Germline CDR1 is LNHDA and CDR2 is SQIVND (reference sequence). There are 16 residues in the CDR3. J lost 5 bases, V lost 5 bases, and 12 bases had no gene match. CDR3 nucleotide sequence: TGTGCCAGTAGTCCCCTCCGACAGGGTTGGCATCAGCCCCAGCATTTT. Amino acid sequence: CASSPLRQGWHQPQHF.

The chain couples TRBV7-9 to TRBJ1-2; TRBD1 is a possible D gene (5 bases). This CDR3 has 13 residues. CDR1 is SEHNR and CDR2 is FQNEAQ in the germline V gene (reference sequence). The V end was cut by 4 bases, the J end by 5 bases, with 11 bases between. CDR3 loop: CASSSHGAYGYTF. The DNA for the CDR3 is TGTGCCAGCAGCTCCCACGGGGCTTATGGCTACACCTTC.

This clone occurred a few times. The DNA for the CDR3 is TGCGCCAGCAGCCAAGATTACGCCGACAATGAGCAGTTCTTC. Amino acid sequence: CASSQDYADNEQFF. The V and J genes are TRBV23-1 and TRBJ2-1; D call uncertain. TRBV23-1 is filed as an ORF, its function uncertain. The CDR3 runs 14 residues. V was trimmed by 6 bases and J by 5 bases, leaving 14 bases between them.

This clone has only one observation. The CDR3 bases are TGTGCCAGCAGCGTTTGGGTCTCGGACACCGGGGAGCTGTTTTTT. This translates into CASSVWVSDTGELFF. This chain connects TRBV7-2 to TRBJ2-2; D ambiguous. The CDR3 has 15 residues. From germline, CDR1 is SGHTA and CDR2 FQGNSA. The ends were cut back, 5 bases at V and 3 bases at J, with 13 bases in the middle.